A single sample is the source of the 9 T cell receptor beta chains below, sequenced in a study of T-cell memory formation after mild COVID-19. In TCRdb, the 5' RACE reads were re-called with MiXCR into one record per CDR3 protein. Of 500,000 to 550,000 distinct CDR3 sequences detected, just over 20% appear once; the ten largest clones hold around an eighth. Material for sequencing was PBMCs or a T cell subset sorted from them (not recorded which). These receptors all come from an adult woman who had mild COVID-19 (a few samples of this study predate the infection). Cell type and time point are not known.

This clonotype has ten or more counts. This chain links TRBV7-9 with TRBJ2-3; D unresolved. Trimming removed 2 bases from V and 5 bases from J, with 11 bases in between. This CDR3 has 14 residues. The germline gives CDR1 SEHNR, CDR2 FQNEAQ (reference sequence). CDR3 DNA: TGTGCCAGCAGCTTAATGTCTATTCGAGATACGCAGTATTTT. It specifies CASSLMSIRDTQYF.

V gene TRBV6-6 combines with J gene TRBJ2-5, with 9 bases aligning to TRBD2. Germline trimming cut 6 bases from V and 5 bases from J; bases unmatched to any gene: 13. Germline V gives CDR1 MNHNY, CDR2 SVGAGI (reference sequence). The CDR3 loop spans 16 amino acids. This CDR3 is CASRHGAGGFSETQYF. The CDR3, as DNA: TGTGCCAGCAGACACGGGGCGGGAGGGTTCAGTGAGACCCAGTACTTC.

V is TRBV2 and J is TRBJ1-3; weak D call: TRBD1 (6 bases). The germline V gene has CDR1 SNHLY and CDR2 FYNNEI. The germline V and J ends were trimmed by 3 bases and 0 bases, with 9 bases remaining between them. The CDR3 sequence is 15 residues long. The CDR3 protein is CASSEDSSSGNTIYF. CDR3 bases: TGTGCCAGCAGTGAGGACAGCAGCTCTGGAAACACCATATATTTT. The variable domain in full, completed from reference TRBV2 and TRBJ1-3, reads EPEVTQTPSHQVTQMGQEVILRCVPISNHLYFYWYRQILGQKVEFLVSFYNNEISEKSEIFDDQFSVERPDGSNFTLKIRSTKLEDSAMYFCASSEDSSSGNTIYFGEGSWLTVV.

This clonotype was recorded many times. For the CDR3, the DNA is TGTGCCAGCAGCCTTGGACTAGCGGGAGGGCTAACCCGACTTACAGATACGCAGTATTTT. The encoded protein is CASSLGLAGGLTRLTDTQYF. This rearrangement joins TRBV12-3 or TRBV12-4 to TRBJ2-3; TRBD2 matches 15 bases. The ends lost 6 bases at V and 3 bases at J; junction bases unmatched: 16. The CDR3 extends over 20 amino acids.

In nucleotides, the CDR3 is TGTGCCAGCACCCTCCGGCAGATCACAGATACGCAGTATTTT. Translating it yields CASTLRQITDTQYF. The rearrangement joins TRBV12-3 or TRBV12-4 to TRBJ2-3; D is ambiguous. The CDR3 has 14 amino acids. The germline V and J ends were trimmed by 7 bases and 2 bases, with 13 bases remaining between them.

The rearrangement links TRBV14 to TRBJ2-7; TRBD2 matches at 7 bases. This CDR3 region has 14 residues. V was pared by 8 bases and J by 4 bases, with 11 bases of the junction left unmatched. Germline CDR1 and CDR2: SGHDN and FVKESK. DNA of the CDR3: TGTGCCAGCCGTGGTGGCGGGAGAGGTTACGAGCAGTACTTC. Protein product: CASRGGGRGYEQYF.

This clonotype was detected only a few times. The CDR3 DNA reads as TGTGCCACCAGCAGATCTGGACTAGCGTCCGGGGAGCTGTTTTTT. This translates into CATSRSGLASGELFF. The gene calls are TRBV15 and TRBJ2-2; TRBD2 aligns across 9 bases. Germline-derived CDR1 and CDR2 are LNHNV and YYDKDF (reference sequence). CDR3 length: 15 amino acids. The ends lost 2 bases at V and 6 bases at J; junction bases unmatched: 4.

The table lists this clonotype with many counts. This chain connects TRBV7-9 to TRBJ2-7; 8 bases line up with TRBD1. This CDR3 comprises 13 residues. V lost 5 bases, J lost 3 bases, and 3 bases stayed unmatched. Germline values: CDR1 SEHNR, CDR2 FQNEAQ (reference sequence). The DNA of the CDR3 is TGTGCCAGCAGCCCAGGGGGCCTCTACGAGCAGTACTTC. It specifies CASSPGGLYEQYF.

This clonotype has more than one count but fewer than ten. The rearrangement uses TRBV5-1 and TRBJ2-2, with 8 bases aligning to TRBD2. Germline V gene lookup returns CDR1 SGHRS and CDR2 YFSETQ. The CDR3 sequence is 18 residues long. V trimming: 4 bases; J trimming: 3 bases; junction bases outside the gene matches: 14. This CDR3 is CASSSWTGTSFYTGELFF. The CDR3, as DNA: TGCGCCAGCAGCAGCTGGACCGGGACTAGTTTCTACACCGGGGAGCTGTTTTTT.